A selection of T cell receptor beta chains follows, all from one sample in a study of shared clonotypes between healthy human individuals. Profiling relied on immunoSEQ multiplex PCR, and the TCRdb table lists in-frame clones only, not all of them. The sample gives some 2,100,000 clones, more than 85% of which show up once; 1.5% to 2% is in the top ten. Sequencing used naive CD8+ T cells from PBMCs. Receptors originate from a man between 18 and 35 years old in good health. Some clones in this sample may be carry-over from other donors' samples. Each CDR3 is given with its conserved first and last residue. D genes are given only for firm matches. Where a row states a size, it is once, few, many or the class of an expanded clone; other rows omit it.

d_call,clone_size,j_call,v_call,cdr3_length,cdr3_aa,cdr3_nt
TRBD1,once,TRBJ2-1,TRBV28,15,CASSLGPGGRDEQFF,TGTGCCAGCAGTTTAGGGCCAGGGGGTAGGGATGAGCAGTTCTTC
-,-,TRBJ2-5,TRBV6-5,13,CASSFQGLETQYF,TGTGCCAGCAGTTTTCAGGGTTTGGAGACCCAGTACTTC
-,-,TRBJ2-5,TRBV25-1,13,CASSGGREETQYF,TGTGCCAGCAGTGGGGGACGGGAAGAGACCCAGTACTTC
-,few,TRBJ1-1,TRBV19,14,CASSTSRTDTEAFF,TGTGCCAGTAGTACAAGTAGGACTGACACTGAAGCTTTCTTT
TRBD1,-,TRBJ1-1,TRBV15,13,CATRTGGNTEAFF,TGTGCCACTCGGACAGGGGGGAACACTGAAGCTTTCTTT
-,-,TRBJ2-7,TRBV7-2,14,CASSPRFGSYEQYF,TGTGCCAGCAGCCCCCGCTTTGGGTCCTACGAGCAGTACTTC
-,-,TRBJ1-1,TRBV6-1,12,CASRWSNTEAFF,TGTGCCAGCCGATGGTCGAACACTGAAGCTTTCTTT
-,-,TRBJ2-7,TRBV13,14,CASSPGSVPYEQYF,TGTGCCAGCAGCCCGGGGTCGGTTCCCTACGAGCAGTACTTC
-,-,TRBJ1-4,TRBV27,14,CASSLGGSNEKLFF,TGTGCCAGCAGTTTGGGGGGCAGTAATGAAAAACTGTTTTTT
TRBD1,-,TRBJ1-2,TRBV15,13,CATSPDRDYGYTF,TGTGCCACCAGCCCGGACAGGGACTATGGCTACACCTTC
-,-,TRBJ2-5,TRBV27,17,CASSRTQGPARKETQYF,TGTGCCAGCAGCCGAACCCAAGGACCGGCTCGAAAGGAGACCCAGTACTTC
-,-,TRBJ2-7,TRBV7-9,13,CASSWTSSYEQYF,TGTGCCAGCAGCTGGACCAGCTCCTACGAGCAGTATTTC
TRBD2,-,TRBJ2-5,TRBV27,15,CASSLSLAGWETQYF,TGTGCCAGCAGTTTATCTCTAGCGGGATGGGAGACCCAGTACTTC
-,-,TRBJ2-2,TRBV7-9,15,CASSPVGTYTGELFF,TGTGCCAGCAGCCCCGTCGGGACCTACACCGGGGAGCTGTTTTTT
TRBD1,-,TRBJ2-7,TRBV6-6,14,CASSYSGQRSEQYF,TGTGCCAGCAGTTACTCGGGACAGCGCTCCGAGCAGTACTTC
-,-,TRBJ2-1,TRBV27,13,CASSFSGNNEQFF,TGTGCCAGCAGTTTTTCAGGGAACAATGAGCAGTTCTTC
-,-,TRBJ1-5,TRBV27,15,CASSLRLGGNQPQHF,TGTGCCAGCAGTTTAAGGCTGGGGGGCAATCAGCCCCAGCATTTT
-,-,TRBJ1-1,TRBV9,13,CASSARDITEAFF,TGTGCCAGCAGCGCAAGGGACATCACTGAAGCTTTCTTT
-,-,TRBJ1-6,TRBV28,12,CASSMGGAALHF,TGTGCCAGCAGTATGGGGGGGGCGGCCCTCCACTTT
TRBD1,-,TRBJ2-7,TRBV19,15,CASSDLGQGAYEQYF,TGTGCCAGTAGTGACCTCGGACAGGGGGCTTACGAGCAGTACTTC
TRBD1,-,TRBJ2-7,TRBV28,21,CASSLFRGQGEVAGVRYEQYF,TGTGCCAGCAGTTTATTCCGAGGACAGGGGGAGGTAGCGGGCGTTCGCTACGAGCAGTACTTC
-,-,TRBJ1-1,TRBV28,13,CASSLSRGTEAFF,TGTGCCAGCAGTTTATCCAGGGGCACTGAAGCTTTCTTT
-,-,TRBJ1-1,TRBV4-3,13,CASSPLLNTEAFF,TGCGCCAGCAGCCCGTTATTGAACACTGAAGCTTTCTTT
TRBD2,-,TRBJ2-7,TRBV5-1,17,CASSLGASGTESYEQYF,TGCGCCAGCAGCTTGGGGGCTAGCGGGACTGAATCCTACGAGCAGTACTTC